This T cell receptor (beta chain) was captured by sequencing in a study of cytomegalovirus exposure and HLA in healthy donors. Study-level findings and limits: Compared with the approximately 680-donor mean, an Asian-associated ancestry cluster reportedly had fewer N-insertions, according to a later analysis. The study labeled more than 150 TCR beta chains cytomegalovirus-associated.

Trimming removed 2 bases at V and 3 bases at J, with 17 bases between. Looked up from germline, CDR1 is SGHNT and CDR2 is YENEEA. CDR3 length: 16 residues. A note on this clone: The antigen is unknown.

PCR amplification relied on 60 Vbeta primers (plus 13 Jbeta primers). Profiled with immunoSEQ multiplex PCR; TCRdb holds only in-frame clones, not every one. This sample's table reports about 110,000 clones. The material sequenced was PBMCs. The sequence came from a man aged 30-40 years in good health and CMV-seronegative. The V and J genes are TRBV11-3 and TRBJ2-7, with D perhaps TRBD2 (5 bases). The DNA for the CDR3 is TGTGCCAGCAGCTTACCATTACGACCGGCGGGCTACGAGCAGTACTTC. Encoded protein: CASSLPLRPAGYEQYF.